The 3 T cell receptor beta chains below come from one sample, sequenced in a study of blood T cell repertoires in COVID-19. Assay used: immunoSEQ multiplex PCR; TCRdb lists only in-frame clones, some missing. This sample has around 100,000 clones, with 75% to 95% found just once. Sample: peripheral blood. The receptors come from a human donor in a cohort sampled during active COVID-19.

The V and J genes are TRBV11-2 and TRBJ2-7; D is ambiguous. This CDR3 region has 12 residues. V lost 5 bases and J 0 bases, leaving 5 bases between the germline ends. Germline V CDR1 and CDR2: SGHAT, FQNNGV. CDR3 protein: CASSLGSYEQYF. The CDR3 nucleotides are TGTGCCAGCAGCCTCGGCTCCTACGAGCAGTACTTC.

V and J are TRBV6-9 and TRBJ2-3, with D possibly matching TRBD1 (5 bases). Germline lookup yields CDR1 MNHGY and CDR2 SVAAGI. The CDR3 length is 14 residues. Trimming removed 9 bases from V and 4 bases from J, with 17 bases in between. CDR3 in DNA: TGTGCCAGTCGGGCCAGGGATGTATCAGATACGCAGTATTTT. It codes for CASRARDVSDTQYF.

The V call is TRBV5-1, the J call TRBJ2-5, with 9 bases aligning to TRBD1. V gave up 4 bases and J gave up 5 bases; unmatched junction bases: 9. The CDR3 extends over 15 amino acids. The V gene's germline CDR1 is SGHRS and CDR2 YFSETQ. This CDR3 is CASSPSTGGGETQYF. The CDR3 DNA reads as TGCGCCAGCAGCCCCTCTACAGGGGGCGGGGAGACCCAGTACTTC. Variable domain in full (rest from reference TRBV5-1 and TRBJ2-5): KAGVTQTPRYLIKTRGQQVTLSCSPISGHRSVSWYQQTPGQGLQFLFEYFSETQRNKGNFPGRFSGRQFSNSRSEMNVSTLELGDSALYLCASSPSTGGGETQYFGPGTRLLVL.